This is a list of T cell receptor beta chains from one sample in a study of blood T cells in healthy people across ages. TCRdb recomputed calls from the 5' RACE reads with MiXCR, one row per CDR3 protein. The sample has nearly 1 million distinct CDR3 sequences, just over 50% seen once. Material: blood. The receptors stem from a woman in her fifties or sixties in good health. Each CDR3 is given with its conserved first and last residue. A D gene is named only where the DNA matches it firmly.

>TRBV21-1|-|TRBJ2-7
TGTGCCAGCAGCAAGCTAAGGATGCGCGGGCCCTCCTACGAGCAGTACTTC
CASSKLRMRGPSYEQYF
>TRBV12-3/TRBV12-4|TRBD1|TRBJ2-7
TGTGCCAGCAGTCGACAACCCGGGACAGTTTCCTACGAGCAGTACTTC
CASSRQPGTVSYEQYF
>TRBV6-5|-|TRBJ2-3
TGTGCCAGCAGAAACCCGGGGGCAGATACGCAGTATTTT
CASRNPGADTQYF
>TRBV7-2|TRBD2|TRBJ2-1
TGTGCCAGCAGCGCGATAGCGGGAGGGTTAAGCAATGAGCAGTTCTTC
CASSAIAGGLSNEQFF
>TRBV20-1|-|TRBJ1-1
TGCAGTGCCCTCGACACGAACACTGAAGCTTTCTTT
CSALDTNTEAFF
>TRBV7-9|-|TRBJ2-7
TGTGCCAGCAGCTTAGGGAGCCAGGTCTACGAGCAGTACTTC
CASSLGSQVYEQYF
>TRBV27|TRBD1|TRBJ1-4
TGTGCCAGCAGTTTATCACAGGGGACTGATGAAAAACTGTTTTTT
CASSLSQGTDEKLFF
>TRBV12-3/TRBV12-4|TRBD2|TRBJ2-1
TGTGCCAGCAGTTTGGGCGGGAGCGGAGAGACCCAGTTCTTC
CASSLGGSGETQFF
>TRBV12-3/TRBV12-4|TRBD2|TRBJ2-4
TGTGCCAGCAGTTTGCGGGAGATTGGCAACATTCAGTACTTC
CASSLREIGNIQYF
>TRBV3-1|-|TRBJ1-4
TGTGCCAGCAGCCAACGGAGTAATGAAAAACTGTTTTTT
CASSQRSNEKLFF